Shown below are 20 T cell receptor beta chains from a single sample sequenced in a study of human T cells and chemical hapten exposure. Time point described: pre-sensitization, week 0. Regarding treatment: therapeutic diphenylcyclopropenone sensitization with weekly scalp DPC. Via MiXCR, TCRdb re-called the RACE reads, giving one row per CDR3 protein. The table records some 300,000 distinct CDR3 sequences, roughly 6% of them present only once. The sample here was whole blood, taken in connection with sensitization to the hapten diphenylcyclopropenone (DPC). The receptors originated from a woman younger than 35 with alopecia areata. Some clones in this sample may be carry-over from other donors' samples.

This clonotype showed up just a few times. The chain has TRBV25-1 and TRBJ1-6, with 9 bases lining up with TRBD1. Germline loops: CDR1 MGHDK, CDR2 SYGVNS. J gave up 2 bases and V 5 bases, and 16 bases lay outside the gene matches. The CDR3 loop spans 20 amino acids. The CDR3 here is CASSSPSGTGIPPYNSPLHF. In DNA, the CDR3 is TGTGCCAGCAGTTCTCCTTCCGGGACAGGGATCCCCCCCTATAATTCACCCCTCCACTTT. Full variable domain (missing parts from reference TRBV25-1 and TRBJ1-6): EADIYQTPRYLVIGTGKKITLECSQTMGHDKMYWYQQDPGMELHLIHYSYGVNSTEKGDLSSESTVSRIRTEHFPLTLESARPSHTSQYLCASSSPSGTGIPPYNSPLHFGNGTRLTVT.

This chain uses TRBV6-5 with TRBJ2-4; tentative D call: TRBD1 (6 bases). V was trimmed by 5 bases and J by 0 bases, leaving 14 bases between them. Germline V gene data show CDR1 as MNHEY and CDR2 as SVGAGI. The CDR3 length is 16 residues. The CDR3 region is CASSRRQVGAKNIQYF. In nucleotides, the CDR3 is TGTGCCAGCAGTCGCCGACAGGTTGGAGCCAAAAACATTCAGTACTTC.

This clonotype came up many times. Here the CDR3 reads CASGLVLNTEAFF. The DNA of the CDR3 is TGTGCCAGCGGGTTGGTCCTGAACACTGAAGCTTTCTTT. V gene TRBV28 combines with J gene TRBJ1-1; D remains unclear. The V and J ends lost 8 bases and 0 bases respectively, with 10 bases between them. Germline assignment: CDR1 MDHEN and CDR2 SYDVKM. The CDR3 is made up of 13 amino acids.

This clonotype was counted ten times or more. The chain carries TRBV2 and TRBJ2-3; D is possibly TRBD1 (5 bases). V lost 6 bases and J 2 bases, leaving 18 bases between the germline ends. Germline V CDR1 and CDR2: SNHLY, FYNNEI. The CDR3 runs 16 residues. In nucleotides, the CDR3 is TGTGCCAGCAGGGACGTTACAGGATCGTTCACAGATACGCAGTATTTT. Protein sequence: CASRDVTGSFTDTQYF.

This clonotype was counted many times. The V and J genes are TRBV5-1 and TRBJ1-1; TRBD1 matches 8 bases. CDR1 and CDR2 from the germline V gene are SGHRS and YFSETQ. This CDR3 comprises 14 residues. V trimming: 3 bases; J trimming: 2 bases; junction bases outside the gene matches: 3. This chain's CDR3 is CASSSPGGNTEAFF. CDR3 DNA: TGCGCCAGCAGCTCCCCAGGGGGCAACACTGAAGCTTTCTTT.

This clonotype was seen many times. This chain uses TRBV6-5 with TRBJ1-1; D unresolved. This CDR3 comprises 14 residues. Germline values: CDR1 MNHEY, CDR2 SVGAGI. V shed 8 bases and J shed 1 base, with 14 bases lying between them. CDR3 loop: CASGVPPSNTEAFF. The DNA for the CDR3 is TGTGCCAGCGGGGTCCCCCCCTCGAACACTGAAGCTTTCTTT.

This chain connects TRBV7-2 to TRBJ2-7, with D perhaps being TRBD1 or TRBD2 (6 bases each). CDR1 and CDR2 from the germline V gene are SGHTA and FQGNSA. V dropped 5 bases and J dropped 4 bases, with 15 bases sitting between them. The CDR3 extends over 14 amino acids. DNA of the CDR3: TGTGCCAGCAGCCCCCACCGGGGGCGTTACGAGCAGTACTTC. Translating gives CASSPHRGRYEQYF.

The sample holds many counts of this clonotype. This chain joins TRBV6-1 and TRBJ2-1, with D uncertain. The V end lost 4 bases, the J end lost 8 bases, and 15 bases lay between the germline ends. The germline gives CDR1 MNHNS, CDR2 SASEGT. The CDR3 is 14 amino acids. The CDR3 reads CASSGSRYSYEQFF. The CDR3 DNA is TGTGCCAGCAGTGGCAGCAGGTATTCATATGAGCAGTTCTTC.

This clonotype appeared a few times. The chain joins TRBV20-1 to TRBJ1-5, with 9 bases lining up with TRBD1. Germline CDR1 is DFQATT and CDR2 is SNEGSKA (reference sequence). The length of the CDR3 is 14 residues. Trimming cost V 5 bases and J 5 bases; bases outside gene matches: 7. CDR3 in DNA: TGCAGTGCTTGCCGGGACAGGGTGGATCAGCCCCAGCATTTT. Protein product: CSACRDRVDQPQHF.

In its sample, this clonotype was seen many times. V usage is TRBV25-1 and J usage is TRBJ2-7; D may be TRBD1 (6 bases). Germline V gene data show CDR1 as MGHDK and CDR2 as SYGVNS. The CDR3 is 14 residues long. V gave up 5 bases and J gave up 0 bases, with 11 bases separating them. The DNA for the CDR3 is TGTGCCAGCAGTTTGAGGGGGTACTCCTACGAGCAGTACTTC. It specifies CASSLRGYSYEQYF.

This chain connects TRBV7-9 to TRBJ1-5, with D perhaps matching TRBD1 (6 bases). CDR1 is SEHNR and CDR2 is FQNEAQ in the germline V gene (reference sequence). V was trimmed by 9 bases and J by 2 bases, leaving 14 bases between them. The CDR3 totals 14 residues. CDR3: CASQGQQGNQPQHF. Written as DNA, the CDR3 is TGTGCCAGTCAAGGACAGCAAGGCAATCAGCCCCAGCATTTT.

The sample holds many counts of this clonotype. The V call is TRBV27, the J call TRBJ1-5; D is unclear. Germline V gene data show CDR1 as MNHEY and CDR2 as SMNVEV (reference sequence). Trimming took off 5 bases at V and 6 bases at J, with 14 bases between the two ends. The CDR3 loop spans 14 amino acids. Here the CDR3 DNA reads TGTGCCAGCAGTCCGTACTTAGGGTTTCAGCCCCAGCATTTT. This sequence encodes CASSPYLGFQPQHF.

The rearrangement joins TRBV28 to TRBJ2-2; 7 nucleotides line up with TRBD2. Per the germline V gene, CDR1 is MDHEN and CDR2 is SYDVKM. CDR3 length equals 16 residues. Trimming cost V 5 bases and J 1 base; bases outside gene matches: 7. The CDR3 spells CASSPWGGRNTGELFF. As DNA, the CDR3 is TGTGCCAGCAGTCCCTGGGGGGGTAGGAACACCGGGGAGCTGTTTTTT.

V gene TRBV11-2 combines with J gene TRBJ1-1; D call uncertain. V lost 2 bases and J 0 bases, leaving 7 bases between the germline ends. The germline gives CDR1 SGHAT, CDR2 FQNNGV. This CDR3 has 14 residues. The CDR3 sequence is CASSLTQMNTEAFF. In nucleotides, the CDR3 is TGTGCCAGCAGCTTAACACAGATGAACACTGAAGCTTTCTTT.

There are many counts of this clonotype. CDR3 sequence reads: CASSPPGTGQETQYF. In DNA, the CDR3 is TGTGCCAGCTCACCACCCGGGACTGGACAAGAGACCCAGTACTTC. The chain combines TRBV18 with TRBJ2-5; maybe TRBD2 (6 bases). Germline V gene data show CDR1 as KGHSH and CDR2 as LQKENI. The CDR3 has 15 amino acids. Trimming cost V 0 bases and J 2 bases, with 10 bases left between them.

This clonotype was detected many times. This chain joins TRBV4-2 and TRBJ2-3, with D possibly TRBD1 on 5 matching bases. Trimming cost V 3 bases and J 0 bases, with 10 bases left between them. The CDR3 contains 15 residues. Germline V gene sequence: CDR1 LGHNA, CDR2 YNFKEQ. The CDR3 here is CASSHGQTSTDTQYF. The CDR3 region has the DNA TGTGCCAGCAGCCACGGACAAACTAGCACAGATACGCAGTATTTT.

The chain couples TRBV13 to TRBJ1-2; 7 positions agree with TRBD1. J was trimmed by 7 bases and V by 2 bases; bases with no gene match: 10. This CDR3 has 15 residues. CDR1 is PRHDT, CDR2 FYEKMQ, per germline (reference sequence). CDR3 coding DNA: TGTGCCAGCAGCTTAAACCGGGACAGAATTGGTGGCTACACCTTC. It encodes CASSLNRDRIGGYTF. Looking up the rest from reference TRBV13 and TRBJ1-2 gives the full variable domain: AAGVIQSPRHLIKEKRETATLKCYPIPRHDTVYWYQQGPGQDPQFLISFYEKMQSDKGSIPDRFSAQQFSDYHSELNMSSLELGDSALYFCASSLNRDRIGGYTFGSGTRLTVV.

This clonotype was detected only a few times. The chain is built from TRBV5-4 and TRBJ2-7; D remains ambiguous. CDR1 is SGHNT, CDR2 YYREEE, per germline (reference sequence). This CDR3 is 14 amino acids long. V was clipped by 0 bases and J by 2 bases, with 9 bases between them. The CDR3 DNA is TGTGCCAGCAGCTTGGCCGGAGATCCCTACGAGCAGTACTTC. This encodes CASSLAGDPYEQYF. Supplemented by reference TRBV5-4 and TRBJ2-7, the full variable domain reads ETGVTQSPTHLIKTRGQQVTLRCSSQSGHNTVSWYQQALGQGPQFIFQYYREEENGRGNFPPRFSGLQFPNYSSELNVNALELDDSALYLCASSLAGDPYEQYFGPGTRLTVT.

The chain is built from TRBV20-1 and TRBJ2-3, with 10 bases identical to TRBD1. V lost 6 bases to trimming and J lost 2 bases; unmatched junction nucleotides: 8. The CDR3 is 15 amino acids. The germline CDR1 and CDR2 sequences are DFQATT and SNEGSKA (reference sequence). CDR3 sequence reads: CSAVSTGGNTDTQYF. CDR3 nucleotides: TGCAGTGCCGTGTCGACAGGGGGCAACACAGATACGCAGTATTTT.

This clonotype has more than one count but fewer than ten. V is TRBV12-5 and J is TRBJ1-1, with D perhaps matching TRBD1 (5 bases). The CDR3 has 17 residues. Deletions cut 6 bases from V and 3 bases from J, with 23 bases between. Germline assignment: CDR1 LGHNT and CDR2 FRNRAP. CDR3 sequence (DNA): TGTGCTAGTGGGGCAGGGACCCGCAATGATCGGGACACTGAAGCTTTCTTT. Encoded protein: CASGAGTRNDRDTEAFF.